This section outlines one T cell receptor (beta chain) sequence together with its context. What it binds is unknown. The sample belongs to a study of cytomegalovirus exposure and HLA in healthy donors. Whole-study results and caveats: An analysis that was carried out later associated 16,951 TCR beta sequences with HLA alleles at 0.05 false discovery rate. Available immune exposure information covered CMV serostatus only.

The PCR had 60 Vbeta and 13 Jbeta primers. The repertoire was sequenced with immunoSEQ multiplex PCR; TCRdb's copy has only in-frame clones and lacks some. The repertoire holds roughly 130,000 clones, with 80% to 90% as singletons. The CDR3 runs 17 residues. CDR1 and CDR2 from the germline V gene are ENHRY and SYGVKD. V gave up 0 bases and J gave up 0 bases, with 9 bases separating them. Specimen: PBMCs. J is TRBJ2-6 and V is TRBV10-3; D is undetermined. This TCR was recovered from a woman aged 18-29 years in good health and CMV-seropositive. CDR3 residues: CAISESRLNSGANVLTF. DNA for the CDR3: TGTGCCATCAGTGAGTCCCGACTGAACTCTGGGGCCAACGTCCTGACTTTC.